Below are 14 T cell receptor beta chains sequenced from a single sample in a study of blood T cell repertoires in COVID-19. Data came from immunoSEQ multiplex PCR; TCRdb stores just in-frame clones and leaves some out. The repertoire holds some 220,000 clones, with 75% to 85% as singletons. Input material: peripheral blood. Receptor source: a man aged 50-60 years with COVID-19, enrolled during active disease.

The DNA of the CDR3 is TGTGCCAGCAGCCTAGACGAGGGCTATAATTCACCCCTCCACTTT. Protein: CASSLDEGYNSPLHF. The chain has TRBV6-5 and TRBJ1-6; no clear D gene. The CDR3 extends over 15 amino acids. The V gene's germline CDR1 is MNHEY and CDR2 SVGAGI. The V end lost 6 bases, the J end lost 3 bases, and 12 bases lay between the germline ends.

The chain links TRBV13 to TRBJ2-7; 7 bases map to TRBD2. The CDR3 runs 14 residues. In germline, CDR1 is PRHDT, CDR2 FYEKMQ (reference sequence). J gave up 4 bases and V 4 bases, and 7 bases lay outside the gene matches. CDR3 sequence (DNA): TGTGCCAGCAGCTCACGGACTAGGCTGTACGAGCAGTACTTC. It specifies CASSSRTRLYEQYF.

This chain links TRBV24-1 with TRBJ2-3; TRBD1 is a possible D gene (5 bases). The CDR3 runs 15 residues. Germline CDR1 is KGHDR and CDR2 is SFDVKD. The V gene lost 3 bases and the J gene lost 1 base, with 10 bases spanning the gap. The CDR3 coding sequence is TGTGCCACCAGTGATCAGAGCAGGGGCACAGATACGCAGTATTTT. Its translation is CATSDQSRGTDTQYF.

This clone was observed a handful of times. The chain employs TRBV24-1 and TRBJ2-1, with 9 positions matching TRBD2. CDR3 size: 16 residues. Germline assignment: CDR1 KGHDR and CDR2 SFDVKD. The ends lost 4 bases at V and 4 bases at J; junction bases unmatched: 7. Written as DNA, the CDR3 is TGTGCCACCAGTGACCCTAGCGGGGCAAAATACAATGAGCAGTTCTTC. This sequence encodes CATSDPSGAKYNEQFF.

The chain has TRBV9 and TRBJ2-7; 10 bases align to TRBD1. The germline CDR1 and CDR2 sequences are SGDLS and YYNGEE. The CDR3 extends over 15 amino acids. J was trimmed by 2 bases and V by 4 bases; bases with no gene match: 6. CDR3 in DNA: TGTGCCAGCAGCCCAACCGGGACAGGGGCCTACGAGCAGTACTTC. Its protein product is CASSPTGTGAYEQYF.

The chain links TRBV3-1 (or the pseudogene TRBV3-2) to TRBJ2-1; no clear D. The CDR3 extends over 12 amino acids. The ends were cut back, 3 bases at V and 9 bases at J, with 9 bases in the middle. Germline values: CDR1 LGHDT, CDR2 YNNKEL (reference sequence). The CDR3: CASSQRSGEQFF. DNA of the CDR3: TGTGCCAGCAGCCAGAGGAGTGGTGAGCAGTTCTTC.

The chain recombines TRBV19 with TRBJ1-5, with 8 bases matching TRBD1. Germline V gene lookup returns CDR1 LNHDA and CDR2 SQIVND (reference sequence). CDR3 size: 15 residues. Trimming at V came to 8 bases and at J to 0 bases, leaving 6 bases not matched to a gene. Here the CDR3 reads CASRDRTNSNQPQHF. CDR3 nucleotide sequence: TGTGCCAGTCGGGACAGGACGAATAGCAATCAGCCCCAGCATTTT.

The gene calls are TRBV5-1 and TRBJ2-2, with D possibly matching TRBD1 (6 bases). Trimming took off 3 bases at V and 0 bases at J, with 15 bases between the two ends. This CDR3 is 17 amino acids long. Germline lookup yields CDR1 SGHRS and CDR2 YFSETQ. The DNA for the CDR3 is TGCGCCAGCAGCTCAGGACAGCTAGGAACGAACACCGGGGAGCTGTTTTTT. Translating gives CASSSGQLGTNTGELFF.

The V gene is TRBV9, the J gene TRBJ1-2; 9 bases agree with TRBD1. CDR1 SGDLS and CDR2 YYNGEE come from the germline V gene. The CDR3 length is 13 residues. After removal of 4 bases from V and 6 bases from J, the junction contained 4 bases not matched to a gene. The CDR3 here is CASSTGQGDGYTF. In DNA, the CDR3 is TGTGCCAGCAGCACGGGACAGGGCGATGGCTACACCTTC.

This chain uses TRBV9 with TRBJ2-2, with a tentative D call TRBD1 (5 bases). The germline V gene encodes CDR1 SGDLS and CDR2 YYNGEE. Trimming removed 5 bases from V and 6 bases from J, with 8 bases in between. This CDR3 region has 12 residues. CDR3 sequence (DNA): TGTGCCAGCAGGGACATATCCGGGGAGCTGTTTTTT. Its protein is CASRDISGELFF.

This clone was detected only once. The chain uses TRBV28 and TRBJ2-1; TRBD2 aligns across 9 bases. The CDR3 contains 16 residues. The germline CDR1 and CDR2 sequences are MDHEN and SYDVKM. Trimming removed 2 bases from V and 2 bases from J; junction bases left unmatched: 4. The CDR3: CASSLPAGGTYNEQFF. CDR3 nucleotides: TGTGCCAGCAGTTTACCAGCGGGGGGTACCTACAATGAGCAGTTCTTC.

This clone was seen a single time. The chain joins TRBV7-9 to TRBJ2-3, with D possibly matching TRBD2 (5 bases). The CDR3 runs to 13 residues. Germline V gives CDR1 SEHNR, CDR2 FQNEAQ (reference sequence). V gave up 5 bases and J gave up 6 bases, with 12 bases separating them. The CDR3 DNA is TGTGCCAGCAGCCCTGGGAGACGGGATACGCAGTATTTT. This translates into CASSPGRRDTQYF.

The V gene is TRBV6-5, the J gene TRBJ2-1, with 8 bases that match TRBD2. The V gene's germline CDR1 is MNHEY and CDR2 SVGAGI. The V gene end was trimmed by 6 bases and the J gene end by 6 bases; junction bases not matched to a gene: 10. The CDR3 spans 15 residues. DNA for the CDR3: TGTGCCAGCAGACTAACTAGCGGAGCAGCCAATGAGCAGTTCTTC. This gives the protein CASRLTSGAANEQFF.

The chain uses TRBV5-4 and TRBJ2-2, with TRBD2 matching over 7 bases. Germline V gene data show CDR1 as SGHNT and CDR2 as YYREEE (reference sequence). The CDR3 sequence is 15 residues long. Trimming cost V 6 bases and J 1 base; bases outside gene matches: 6. The CDR3 nucleotides are TGTGCCAGCACCCCATGGGGGGGGAACACCGGGGAGCTGTTTTTT. Residues: CASTPWGGNTGELFF.